This T cell receptor (beta chain) was identified during a study of cytomegalovirus exposure and HLA in healthy donors. The germline V gene encodes CDR1 MNHNS and CDR2 SASEGT. The J segment lost 6 bases and the V segment lost 3 bases, leaving 16 bases of the junction unmatched. The CDR3 consists of 18 residues. Clones were read by immunoSEQ multiplex PCR, and TCRdb kept only the in-frame ones, dropping some. The sample lists 95,000 to 150,000 clones, 89% occurring once. The receptor's source is a young woman in good health and CMV-seronegative. Sample: PBMCs. V gene TRBV6-1 combines with J gene TRBJ2-1, with 8 bases aligning to TRBD1. CDR3 loop: CASSDRGVRTGFGNEQFF. For the CDR3, the DNA is TGTGCCAGCAGTGACCGAGGGGTCCGGACAGGGTTTGGCAATGAGCAGTTCTTC.